This entry is about one T cell receptor (beta chain). Its antigen is undetermined. The germline gives CDR1 SGHRS, CDR2 YFSETQ. The CDR3 spans 14 residues. V dropped 0 bases and J dropped 1 base, with 4 bases sitting between them. Unique molecular identifiers were carried by the TCR beta cDNA libraries. TCRdb independently ran MiXCR on the PCR reads; one entry per CDR3 protein. Found here are under 900,000 distinct CDR3 sequences, about 57% of them singletons; the top ten hold roughly 4.4%. This sample is drawn from a study of post-analysis software for immune sequencing data. Whole-study context: Clinical courses comprised relapsing-remitting, secondary progressive and progressive-relapsing multiple sclerosis.

The study, taken as a whole, reports: Roughly 5 TRBV segments, TRBV5-6, TRBV5-1 and TRBV20-1 among them, were found more frequent in patients than controls.

V is TRBV5-1 and J is TRBJ2-2; the D is unclear. The sequence came from a girl aged 5-17 years with multiple sclerosis. Input material: blood. The CDR3 protein is CASSLVLNTGELFF. In DNA form, the CDR3 reads TGCGCCAGCAGCTTGGTTCTGAACACCGGGGAGCTGTTTTTT.